Following are 24 T cell receptor beta chains from one sample sequenced in a study of cytomegalovirus exposure and HLA in healthy donors (dated by TCRdb to about 2017). Library preparation employed the immunoSEQ multiplex PCR assay. For the multiplex PCR, a mixture combining 60 forward primers for TCR Vbeta segments and 13 reverse primers for TCR Jbeta segments was used. The clones in this table, taken by TCRdb from immuneACCESS, are in-frame only. Not every clone is retained; where verified, under half of the shortfall comes from an unresolved V gene, and the cause of the rest is unknown. The sample records under 200,000 clones, about 75% of which are singletons. The ten largest make up roughly 1.4% of the sample. Input material: PBMCs. The receptor set was obtained from a young man in good health and CMV-seronegative.

This chain joins TRBV27 and TRBJ2-7; D not resolved. This CDR3 comprises 14 residues. V was cut by 3 bases and J by 3 bases, with 12 bases left in between. Germline CDR1 is MNHEY and CDR2 is SMNVEV (reference sequence). The CDR3 region is CASSLGSLSYEQYF. For the CDR3, the DNA is TGTGCCAGCAGTTTGGGCTCCCTAAGCTACGAGCAGTACTTC.

The chain is built from TRBV6-6 and TRBJ1-3; 9 nucleotides line up with TRBD1. The CDR3 length is 15 residues. The germline V gene has CDR1 MNHNY and CDR2 SVGAGI (reference sequence). The trim removed 7 bases at V and 2 bases at J, leaving 6 bases unmatched. CDR3 DNA: TGTGCCAGCACTACTACAGGGGGCCCTGGAAACACCATATATTTT. Translated: CASTTTGGPGNTIYF.

The CDR3 DNA reads as TGTGCCATCAGCCCGGGGAACCCCCGCACAGATACGCAGTATTTT. Encoded protein: CAISPGNPRTDTQYF. The gene calls are TRBV10-3 and TRBJ2-3; tentative D call: TRBD2 (5 bases). The CDR3 is made up of 15 amino acids. Germline values: CDR1 ENHRY, CDR2 SYGVKD. Trimming shortened V by 6 bases and J by 1 base, and 14 bases separated the two germline ends.

The chain has TRBV10-1 and TRBJ2-3; 9 nucleotides line up with TRBD1. After removal of 4 bases from V and 4 bases from J, the junction contained 3 bases not matched to a gene. CDR3 size: 14 residues. From germline, CDR1 is WNHNN and CDR2 SYGVQD (reference sequence). CDR3 in amino acids: CASSGGQGADTQYF. CDR3 nucleotide sequence: TGCGCCAGCAGTGGGGGACAGGGAGCAGATACGCAGTATTTT.

This rearrangement joins TRBV28 to TRBJ1-2, with TRBD1 identical over 7 bases. V gave up 3 bases and J gave up 5 bases; unmatched junction bases: 0. The V gene's germline CDR1 is MDHEN and CDR2 SYDVKM. The CDR3 runs to 12 residues. The CDR3 spells CASSLTGYGYTF. The CDR3, as DNA: TGTGCCAGCAGTTTGACAGGGTATGGCTACACCTTC.

This sequence joins TRBV14 and TRBJ1-1; a weak D match, TRBD1 (5 bases). Germline values: CDR1 SGHDN, CDR2 FVKESK. V was shortened by 4 bases and J by 0 bases, with 18 bases between the two germline ends. The CDR3 has 17 amino acids. The CDR3 DNA follows: TGTGCCAGCAGCCCCCTGTTACTGGGGCGATTGAACACTGAAGCTTTCTTT. It yields the protein CASSPLLLGRLNTEAFF.

On this clone: This same CDR3 is encoded by further DNA sequences in the sample. The chain carries TRBV6-1 and TRBJ2-5, with D possibly TRBD1 on 5 matching bases. The germline V gene encodes CDR1 MNHNS and CDR2 SASEGT. This CDR3 has 14 residues. With 2 bases removed from V and 5 bases from J, the gap between germline ends came to 12 bases. For the CDR3, the DNA is TGTGCCAGCAGTGAATGGGCAGGGAAGGAGACCCAGTACTTC. It is translated as CASSEWAGKETQYF.

The chain links TRBV28 to TRBJ2-3; possibly TRBD2 for D (7 bases). The V gene's germline CDR1 is MDHEN and CDR2 SYDVKM. This CDR3 is 14 amino acids long. V was clipped by 4 bases and J by 10 bases, with 18 bases between them. The CDR3: CASSSWRGGRAQYF. For the CDR3, the DNA is TGTGCCAGCAGTTCCTGGAGGGGGGGCCGGGCGCAGTATTTT.

This clone came up a few times. The chain joins TRBV2 to TRBJ2-3; D ambiguous. Trimming removed 4 bases from V and 0 bases from J, with 11 bases in between. In germline, CDR1 is SNHLY, CDR2 FYNNEI. This CDR3 region has 15 residues. The CDR3 nucleotides are TGTGCCAGCAGTGCGCAGGCGTTTAGCACAGATACGCAGTATTTT. This sequence encodes CASSAQAFSTDTQYF.

The rearrangement links TRBV5-1 to TRBJ2-1, with D possibly matching TRBD2 (7 bases). From germline, CDR1 is SGHRS and CDR2 YFSETQ. The CDR3 sequence is 18 residues long. V dropped 0 bases and J dropped 0 bases, with 16 bases sitting between them. Here the CDR3 reads CASSLGGARTSSYNEQFF. Here the CDR3 DNA reads TGCGCCAGCAGCTTGGGGGGGGCAAGGACTAGCTCCTACAATGAGCAGTTCTTC.

The rearrangement links TRBV6-1 to TRBJ2-5; no reliable D call. CDR1 and CDR2 (germline): MNHNS, SASEGT. This CDR3 is built from 12 residues. Trimming shortened V by 5 bases and J by 3 bases, and 7 bases separated the two germline ends. The CDR3 protein is CASSPAEETQYF. The DNA of the CDR3 is TGTGCCAGCAGTCCGGCGGAAGAGACCCAGTACTTC.

This chain connects TRBV4-1 to TRBJ1-4; D may be TRBD1 (5 bases). V was trimmed by 1 base and J by 8 bases, leaving 14 bases between them. The CDR3 is 15 amino acids. Germline V gene sequence: CDR1 MGHRA, CDR2 YSYEKL. CDR3 sequence: CASSQVEGDGEKLFF. As DNA, the CDR3 is TGCGCCAGCAGCCAAGTGGAAGGGGATGGAGAAAAACTGTTTTTT.

This chain links TRBV28 with TRBJ2-5; D may be TRBD2 (6 bases). Germline CDR1 reads MDHEN; CDR2 reads SYDVKM. CDR3 length: 14 residues. V lost 3 bases, J lost 2 bases, and 10 bases lay in between. The CDR3, as DNA: TGTGCCAGCAGTTTGGCGGGGAGACAAGAGACCCAGTACTTC. Translated, it gives CASSLAGRQETQYF.

V is TRBV6-5 and J is TRBJ1-5; D might be TRBD1 (5 bases). V was trimmed by 10 bases and J by 5 bases, leaving 18 bases between them. Germline assignment: CDR1 MNHEY and CDR2 SVGAGI. The CDR3 is 14 amino acids. DNA of the CDR3: TGTGCCACCGGCGACAAGGGGCCTTATCAGCCCCAGCATTTT. As protein: CATGDKGPYQPQHF.

As concerns this clone: A junction end diverges from the germline sequence, so it may reflect a read error. The chain combines TRBV7-9 with TRBJ2-3; no clear D gene. The length of the CDR3 is 12 residues. Germline CDR1 reads SEHNR; CDR2 reads FQNEAQ (reference sequence). The CDR3 sequence is CSSSLNAYTQYF. In DNA form, the CDR3 reads TGTTCCAGCAGCTTAAATGCGTATACGCAGTATTTT. Full variable domain (missing parts from reference TRBV7-9 and TRBJ2-3): DTGVSQNPRHKITKRGQNVTFRCDPISEHNRLYWYRQTLGQGPEFLTYFQNEAQLEKSRLLSDRFSAERPKGSFSTLEIQRTEQGDSAMYLCSSSLNAYTQYFGPGTRLTVL.

The V gene is TRBV5-1, the J gene TRBJ2-1; D might be TRBD1 or TRBD2, each matching 7 bases. V was cut by 9 bases and J by 12 bases, with 13 bases left in between. Germline CDR1 and CDR2: SGHRS and YFSETQ. The CDR3 is made up of 10 amino acids. CDR3 DNA sequence: TGCGCCATCAGGGGGGGGCGGCAGTTCTTC. This sequence encodes CAIRGGRQFF. Full variable domain (rest looked up from reference TRBV5-1 and TRBJ2-1): KAGVTQTPRYLIKTRGQQVTLSCSPISGHRSVSWYQQTPGQGLQFLFEYFSETQRNKGNFPGRFSGRQFSNSRSEMNVSTLELGDSALYLCAIRGGRQFFGPGTRLTVL.

CDR3 sequence: CASSLGAKNEQFF. The CDR3 DNA reads as TGTGCCAGCAGCTTAGGCGCTAAAAATGAGCAGTTCTTC. This rearrangement joins TRBV7-9 to TRBJ2-1; D call uncertain. The CDR3 loop spans 13 amino acids. Trimming stripped 1 base from V and 7 bases from J, with 8 bases between. The germline CDR1 and CDR2 sequences are SEHNR and FQNEAQ (reference sequence).

The chain has TRBV5-1 and TRBJ1-5; 7 nucleotides align to TRBD1. The ends lost 1 base at V and 4 bases at J; junction bases unmatched: 5. This CDR3 is 15 amino acids long. The germline V gene has CDR1 SGHRS and CDR2 YFSETQ. The CDR3 region is CASSLWAGGNQPQHF. The CDR3 DNA is TGCGCCAGCAGCTTGTGGGCAGGGGGAAATCAGCCCCAGCATTTT.

The chain joins TRBV6-5 to TRBJ2-1; D is perhaps TRBD2 (5 bases). V lost 6 bases and J 8 bases, leaving 14 bases between the germline ends. The CDR3 length is 13 residues. Germline lookup yields CDR1 MNHEY and CDR2 SVGAGI. CDR3 sequence reads: CASSLPEGDEQFF. The CDR3 nucleotides are TGTGCCAGCAGCCTCCCAGAGGGCGATGAGCAGTTCTTC.

DNA for the CDR3: TGTGCCAGCAGTGAACCGGGAGGACTCACAGATACGCAGTATTTT. Encoded protein: CASSEPGGLTDTQYF. This chain links TRBV25-1 with TRBJ2-3; 7 nucleotides agree with TRBD2. There are 15 residues in the CDR3. Germline values: CDR1 MGHDK, CDR2 SYGVNS. Losses at the gene ends were 2 bases for V and 2 bases for J; bases not matched to a gene: 4.

The V gene is TRBV7-2, the J gene TRBJ2-3; TRBD2 aligns across 10 bases. The germline CDR1 and CDR2 sequences are SGHTA and FQGNSA. This CDR3 has 16 residues. J was trimmed by 6 bases and V by 1 base; bases with no gene match: 7. In DNA form, the CDR3 reads TGTGCCAGCAGCTTAGGACCTAGCGGGAGTTCGGATACGCAGTATTTT. Translating it yields CASSLGPSGSSDTQYF.

V is TRBV5-1 and J is TRBJ2-1, with TRBD2 identical over 7 bases. Germline loops: CDR1 SGHRS, CDR2 YFSETQ. The length of the CDR3 is 14 residues. V lost 9 bases to trimming and J lost 7 bases; unmatched junction nucleotides: 13. DNA for the CDR3: TGCGCCACCCGGGAGGCGGGACCCTCTAATGAGCAGTTCTTC. This encodes CATREAGPSNEQFF.

This clone was counted only a few times. The V and J genes are TRBV4-3 and TRBJ1-1; 7 bases map to TRBD1. The CDR3 loop spans 17 amino acids. The trim removed 0 bases at V and 4 bases at J, leaving 11 bases unmatched. Germline-derived CDR1 and CDR2 are LGHNA and YSLEER. The CDR3 loop is CASSQEWIGGVGTEAFF. The CDR3 DNA follows: TGCGCCAGCAGCCAAGAGTGGATAGGGGGCGTAGGCACTGAAGCTTTCTTT.

This chain uses TRBV7-9 with TRBJ2-7, with D maybe TRBD2 (6 bases). In germline, CDR1 is SEHNR, CDR2 FQNEAQ (reference sequence). V lost 4 bases to trimming and J lost 3 bases, with 10 bases between them. There are 13 residues in the CDR3. CDR3 residues: CASSSPGSYEQYF. DNA of the CDR3: TGTGCCAGCAGCTCCCCCGGGAGCTACGAGCAGTACTTC.